This TCR beta chain was recorded in a study of tumor and adjacent non-tumor tissue in lung cancer. Concerning this clonotype: One end of the junction does not line up with germline, which may come from a read error.

TCRbeta libraries were built with three rounds of nested PCR, modified from ARM-PCR. In TCRdb, the multiplex PCR reads were re-called with MiXCR into one record per CDR3 protein. This sample yields 100,000 or so distinct CDR3 sequences, of which about 80% are seen a single time; about 29% belongs to the top ten. This CDR3 is 13 amino acids long. CDR1 is SGHAT and CDR2 is FQNNGV in the germline V gene. This sample's RNA came from whole unsorted tissue. Distant lung tissue was collected more than 3 cm away from the tumor edge. This TCR came from a man between 60 and 70 years old with small cell lung cancer. Sequencing input: distant non-tumor lung tissue. The chain employs TRBV11-2 and TRBJ2-1; D is perhaps TRBD2 (5 bases). CDR3 sequence reads: CAISLEAAGLKIF. The CDR3 coding sequence is TGTGCCATCAGCCTAGAGGCGGCGGGCCTAAAGATTTTC.